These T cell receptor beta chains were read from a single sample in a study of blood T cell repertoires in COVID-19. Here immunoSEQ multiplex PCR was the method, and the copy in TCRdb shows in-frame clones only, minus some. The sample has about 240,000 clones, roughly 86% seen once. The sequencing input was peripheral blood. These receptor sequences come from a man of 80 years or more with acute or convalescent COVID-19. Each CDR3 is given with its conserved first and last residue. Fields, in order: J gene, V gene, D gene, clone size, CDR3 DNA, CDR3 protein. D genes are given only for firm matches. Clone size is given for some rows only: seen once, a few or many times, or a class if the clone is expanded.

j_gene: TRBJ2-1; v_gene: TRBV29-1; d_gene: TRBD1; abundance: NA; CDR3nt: TGCAGCGTAGGGAGACAGGGGGGTGAGGGAGGGGACTTTAAGCAGTTCTTC; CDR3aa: CSVGRQGGEGGDFKQFF
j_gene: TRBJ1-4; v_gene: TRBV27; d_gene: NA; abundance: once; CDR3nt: TGTGCCAGCAGTTTATCCCCGCAGAGGGATGAAAAACTGTTTTTT; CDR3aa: CASSLSPQRDEKLFF
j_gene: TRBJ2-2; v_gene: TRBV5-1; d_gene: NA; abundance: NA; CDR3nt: TGCGCCAGCAGCTTGGTACGGGGTTCTGCAGGGGAGCTGTTTTTT; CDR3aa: CASSLVRGSAGELFF
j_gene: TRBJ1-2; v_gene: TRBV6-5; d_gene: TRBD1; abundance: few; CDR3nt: TGTGCCAGCACCGACAGACAGGGGAACTATGGCTACACCTTC; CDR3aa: CASTDRQGNYGYTF
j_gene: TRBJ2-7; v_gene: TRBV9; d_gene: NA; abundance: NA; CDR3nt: TGTGCCAGCAGCGTAGGAGTCGAGGACTACGAGCAGTACTTC; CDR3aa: CASSVGVEDYEQYF
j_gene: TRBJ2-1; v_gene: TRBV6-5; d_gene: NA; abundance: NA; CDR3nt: TGTGCCAGCAGTTTCACGGGACTCCGCTACAATGAGCAGTTCTTC; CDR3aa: CASSFTGLRYNEQFF
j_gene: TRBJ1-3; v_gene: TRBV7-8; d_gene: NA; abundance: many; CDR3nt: TGTGCCAGCAGCCCTGGCGGTGGCTCTGGAAACACCATATATTTT; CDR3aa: CASSPGGGSGNTIYF
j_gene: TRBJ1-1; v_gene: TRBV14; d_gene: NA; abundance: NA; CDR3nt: TGTGCCAGCCCTTCCAACACTGAAGCTTTCTTT; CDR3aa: CASPSNTEAFF
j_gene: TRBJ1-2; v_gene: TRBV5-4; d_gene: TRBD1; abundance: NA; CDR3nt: TGTGCCAGCAGCCACCGGGACAGGGACTATGGCTACACCTTC; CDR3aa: CASSHRDRDYGYTF
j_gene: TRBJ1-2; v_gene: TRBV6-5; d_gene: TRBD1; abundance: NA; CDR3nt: TGTGCCAGCAGGACAGGGCAGAGAGGAGGCTACACCTTC; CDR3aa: CASRTGQRGGYTF
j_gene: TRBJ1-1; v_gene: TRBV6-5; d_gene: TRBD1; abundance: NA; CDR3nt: TGTGCCAGCAAGACAGGGGGGAAGACTGAAGCTTTCTTT; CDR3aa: CASKTGGKTEAFF
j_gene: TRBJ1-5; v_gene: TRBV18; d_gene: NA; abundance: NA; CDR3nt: TGTGCCAGCCGGACAGATTTTAGCAATCAGCCCCAGCATTTT; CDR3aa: CASRTDFSNQPQHF
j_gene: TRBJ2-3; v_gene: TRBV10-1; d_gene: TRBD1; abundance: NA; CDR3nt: TGCGCCAGCAGTGAGGGACAGGGGTCAGATACGCAGTATTTT; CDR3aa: CASSEGQGSDTQYF
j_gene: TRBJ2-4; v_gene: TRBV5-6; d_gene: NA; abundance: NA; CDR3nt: TGTGCCAGCAGTAGGCAGACAGTTCAGTACTTC; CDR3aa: CASSRQTVQYF
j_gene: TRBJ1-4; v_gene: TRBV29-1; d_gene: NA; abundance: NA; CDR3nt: TGCAGCGCAAACAACGGAGGGCTTAATGAAAAACTGTTTTTT; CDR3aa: CSANNGGLNEKLFF
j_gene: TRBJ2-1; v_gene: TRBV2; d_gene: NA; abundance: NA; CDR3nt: TGTGCCACCGACCGGAGTCCGGGGGCCTACAATGAGCAGTTCTTC; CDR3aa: CATDRSPGAYNEQFF
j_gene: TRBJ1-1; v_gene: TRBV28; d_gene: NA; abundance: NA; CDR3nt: TGTGCCAGCAGTTTATGGTTGAGGGCAGGGGACCCGAACACTGAAGCTTTCTTT; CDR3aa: CASSLWLRAGDPNTEAFF
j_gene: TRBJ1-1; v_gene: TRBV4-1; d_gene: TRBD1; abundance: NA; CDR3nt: TGCGCCAGCAGCCAATCGACAGGGTTTAGTGACTACACTGAAGCTTTCTTT; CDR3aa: CASSQSTGFSDYTEAFF
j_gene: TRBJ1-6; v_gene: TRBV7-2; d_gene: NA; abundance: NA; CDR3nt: TGTGCCAGCAGCTTCCGGGACACCGGACCATCCCTCCACTTT; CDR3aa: CASSFRDTGPSLHF
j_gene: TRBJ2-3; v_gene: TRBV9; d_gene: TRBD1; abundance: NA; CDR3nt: TGTGCCAGCAGCGCCCCGACAGGGATGGCAGATACGCAGTATTTT; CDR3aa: CASSAPTGMADTQYF
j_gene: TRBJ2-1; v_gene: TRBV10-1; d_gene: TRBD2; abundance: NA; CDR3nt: TGCGCCAAGAGTCGACTAGCGCCGCTCCCCTACAATGAGCAGTTCTTC; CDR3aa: CAKSRLAPLPYNEQFF
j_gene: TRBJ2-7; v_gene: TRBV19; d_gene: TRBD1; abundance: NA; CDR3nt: TGTGCCAGTAGTATCCAGGGGGCGTCCTACGAGCAGTACTTC; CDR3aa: CASSIQGASYEQYF
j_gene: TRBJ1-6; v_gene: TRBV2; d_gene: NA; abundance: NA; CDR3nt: TGTGCCAGCAGTCTCTCCTCTCGGAATTCACCCCTCCACTTT; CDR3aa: CASSLSSRNSPLHF
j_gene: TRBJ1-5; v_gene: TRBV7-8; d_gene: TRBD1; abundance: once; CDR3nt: TGTGCCAGCAGCCCGTGGGACAGGGGTTTAATCCAGCCCCAGCATTTT; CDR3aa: CASSPWDRGLIQPQHF
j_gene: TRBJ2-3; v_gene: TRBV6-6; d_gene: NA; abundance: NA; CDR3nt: TGTGCCACCGCCGGAGTAGATACGCAGTATTTT; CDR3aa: CATAGVDTQYF
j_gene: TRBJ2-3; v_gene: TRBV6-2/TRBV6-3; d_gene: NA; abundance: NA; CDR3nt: TGTGCCAGCAGTTACTGGGACTTCACAGATACGCAGTATTTT; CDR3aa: CASSYWDFTDTQYF
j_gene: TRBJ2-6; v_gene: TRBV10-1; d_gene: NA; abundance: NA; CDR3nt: TGCGCCAGCAAGGGGTCCGGGGCCAACGTCCTGACTTTC; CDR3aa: CASKGSGANVLTF
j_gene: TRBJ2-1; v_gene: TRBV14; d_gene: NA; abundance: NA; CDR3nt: TGTGCCAGCAGCCAAGTAACTTTAGAGCAGTTCTTC; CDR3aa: CASSQVTLEQFF
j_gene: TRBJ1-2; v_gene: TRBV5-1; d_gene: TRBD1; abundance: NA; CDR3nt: TGCGCCAGCAGCTTGGCAGGACAGGGACCCTCTGGCTACACCTTC; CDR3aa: CASSLAGQGPSGYTF
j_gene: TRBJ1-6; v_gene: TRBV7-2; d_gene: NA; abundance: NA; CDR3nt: TGTGCCAGCAGCTTAGAGGTCAGGTCTAATTCACCCCTCCACTTT; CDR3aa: CASSLEVRSNSPLHF
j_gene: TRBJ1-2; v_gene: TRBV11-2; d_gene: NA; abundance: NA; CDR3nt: TGTGCCAGCAGCTCAGGAGGGGTTTATGGCTACACCTTC; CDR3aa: CASSSGGVYGYTF
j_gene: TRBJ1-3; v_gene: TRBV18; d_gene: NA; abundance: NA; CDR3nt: TGTGCCAGCTCACCGATAGACGGAGCCTCTGGAAACACCATATATTTT; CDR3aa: CASSPIDGASGNTIYF
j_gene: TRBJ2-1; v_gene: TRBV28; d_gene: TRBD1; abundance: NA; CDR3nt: TGTGCCACCAGGTCGAGTGGACAGGGGGACAATGAGCAGTTCTTC; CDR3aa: CATRSSGQGDNEQFF
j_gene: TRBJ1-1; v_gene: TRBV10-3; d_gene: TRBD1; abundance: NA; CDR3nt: TGTGCCATCAGTGAGTCGACAGGCAGGGGGCAAGCTTTCTTT; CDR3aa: CAISESTGRGQAFF
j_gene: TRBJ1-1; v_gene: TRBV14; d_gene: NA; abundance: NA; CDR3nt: TGTGCCAGCAGCCAACGAACGGGGAGGAACACTGAAGCTTTCTTT; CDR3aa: CASSQRTGRNTEAFF
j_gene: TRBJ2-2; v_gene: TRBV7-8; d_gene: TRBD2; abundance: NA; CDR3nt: TGTGCCAGCAGCTTAGGGACTAGCGGGATGAACACCGGGGAGCTGTTTTTT; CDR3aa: CASSLGTSGMNTGELFF
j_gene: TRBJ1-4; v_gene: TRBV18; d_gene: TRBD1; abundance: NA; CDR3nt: TGTGCCAGCTCTACCAACAACAGGGGAGAAAAACTGTTTTTT; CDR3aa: CASSTNNRGEKLFF
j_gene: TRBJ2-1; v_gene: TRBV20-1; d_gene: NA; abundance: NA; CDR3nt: TGCAGTGCTTTTGGGGCCCCACAGAATTTCTTC; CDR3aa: CSAFGAPQNFF
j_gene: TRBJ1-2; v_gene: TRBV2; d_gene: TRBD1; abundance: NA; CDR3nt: TGTGCCAGCAGTGAGGGACAGGGGACCCCATACACCTTC; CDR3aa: CASSEGQGTPYTF
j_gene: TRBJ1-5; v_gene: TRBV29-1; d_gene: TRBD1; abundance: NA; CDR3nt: TGCAGCGTTTCACAGGGGGTTGGTCAGCCCCAGCATTTT; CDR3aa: CSVSQGVGQPQHF
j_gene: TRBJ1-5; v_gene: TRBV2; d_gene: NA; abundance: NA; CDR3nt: TGTGCCAGCAGTGGGAGAAATCAGCCCCAGCATTTT; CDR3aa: CASSGRNQPQHF
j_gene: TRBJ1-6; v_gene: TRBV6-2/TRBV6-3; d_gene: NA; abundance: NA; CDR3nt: TGTGCCAGCAGTGACCTAGATGCCTTTGAAGGTGGTAATTCACCCCTCCACTTT; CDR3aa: CASSDLDAFEGGNSPLHF
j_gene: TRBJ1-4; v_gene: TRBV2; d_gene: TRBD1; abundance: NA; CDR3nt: TGTGCCAGCAGCTCGGACAGGGTGGGGGAAAAACTGTTTTTT; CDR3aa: CASSSDRVGEKLFF
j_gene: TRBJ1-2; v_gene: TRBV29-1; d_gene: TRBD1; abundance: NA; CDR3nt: TGCAGCGTTGGACAGGGAGCTAACTATGGCTACACCTTC; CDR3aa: CSVGQGANYGYTF
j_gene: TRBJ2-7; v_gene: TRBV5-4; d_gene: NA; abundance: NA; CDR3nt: TGTGCCAGCAGCTCGGACAGTAAATCCTACGAGCAGTACTTC; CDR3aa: CASSSDSKSYEQYF
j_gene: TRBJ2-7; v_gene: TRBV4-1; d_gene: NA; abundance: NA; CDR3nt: TGCGCCAGCAGCCTAATCGCCAGGGGACACGAGCAGTACTTC; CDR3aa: CASSLIARGHEQYF
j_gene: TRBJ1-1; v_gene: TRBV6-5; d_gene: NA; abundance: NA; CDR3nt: TGTGCCAGCATGGAGGTACTTGAAGCTTTCTTT; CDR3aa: CASMEVLEAFF
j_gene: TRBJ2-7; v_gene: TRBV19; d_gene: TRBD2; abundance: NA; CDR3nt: TGTCCTATCAAGCGGGGGGGAGCCTCCTACGAGCAGTACTTC; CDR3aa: CPIKRGGASYEQYF
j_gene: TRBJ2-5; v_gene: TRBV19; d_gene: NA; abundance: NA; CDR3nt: TGTGCCAGTAGTATTGTGGGGGGGCAGGCAGAGACCCAGTACTTC; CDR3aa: CASSIVGGQAETQYF
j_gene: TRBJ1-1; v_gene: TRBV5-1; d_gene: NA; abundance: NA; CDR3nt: TGCGCCAGCAGCTTTCCGGGGAACACTGAAGCTTTCTTT; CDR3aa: CASSFPGNTEAFF
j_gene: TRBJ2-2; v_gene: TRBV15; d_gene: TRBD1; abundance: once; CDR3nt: TGTGCCACCAGTCGAAAGGGGACAGGGGTCACCGGGGAGCTGTTTTTT; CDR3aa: CATSRKGTGVTGELFF
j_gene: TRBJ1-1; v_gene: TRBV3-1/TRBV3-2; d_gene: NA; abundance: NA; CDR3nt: TGTGCCAGCAGCCATGGGCGGAACACTGAAGCTTTCTTT; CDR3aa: CASSHGRNTEAFF
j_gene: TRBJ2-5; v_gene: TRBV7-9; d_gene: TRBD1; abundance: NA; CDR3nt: TGTGCCAGCAGCTATACCGGGACAGGGAACCAAGAGACCCAGTACTTC; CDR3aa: CASSYTGTGNQETQYF
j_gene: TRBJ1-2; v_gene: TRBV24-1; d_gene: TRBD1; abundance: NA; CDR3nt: TGTGCCACCAGTGACCCGACAGGGGGAGCCAACTATGGCTACACCTTC; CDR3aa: CATSDPTGGANYGYTF
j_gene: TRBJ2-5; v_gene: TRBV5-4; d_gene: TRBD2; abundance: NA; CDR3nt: TGTGCCAGCAGCCCGGGAGGACGCCAAGAGACCCAGTACTTC; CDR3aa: CASSPGGRQETQYF
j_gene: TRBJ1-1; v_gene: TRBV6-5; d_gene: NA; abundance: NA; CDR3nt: TGTGCCAGCAGTTACTTCGGAGACTCTGGCACTGAAGCTTTCTTT; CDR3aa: CASSYFGDSGTEAFF
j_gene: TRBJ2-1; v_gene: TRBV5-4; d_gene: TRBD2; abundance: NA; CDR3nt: TGTGCCAGCAGCTTGGCCCTCTCCCGCGGGAGGGACAATGAGCAGTTCTTC; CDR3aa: CASSLALSRGRDNEQFF
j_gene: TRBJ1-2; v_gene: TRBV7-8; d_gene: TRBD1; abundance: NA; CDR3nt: TGTGCCAGCAGCTCATCCGACAGGGGGTCCTATGGCTACACCTTC; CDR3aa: CASSSSDRGSYGYTF
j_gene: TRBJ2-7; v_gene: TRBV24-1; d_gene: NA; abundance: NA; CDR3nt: TGTGCCACCAGTGATGTTTCGGAGCGGGTCCGATTCTACGAGCAGTACTTC; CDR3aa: CATSDVSERVRFYEQYF